This T cell receptor beta chain comes out of a study of identical twins. Whole-study findings and limits: It was possible that invariant MAIT and iNKT cells partly confounded the zero-insertion analyses. Carriage of fewer insertions was seen in abundant cord blood beta clonotypes, whereas memory repertoires showed none. Conclusions relied on cross-sectional statistical analysis, not following the same donors.

Each CDR3 protein is one row after TCRdb ran MiXCR on the 5' RACE reads. The table includes about 890,000 distinct CDR3 sequences, roughly an eighth detected once. This clonotype has more than one count but fewer than ten. Its matching antigen is unknown. Per the germline V gene, CDR1 is KGHDR and CDR2 is SFDVKD. The ends lost 4 bases at V and 2 bases at J; junction bases unmatched: 7. There are 16 residues in the CDR3. The same sample was also studied in work on yellow fever vaccine responses in identical twins.

The receptor was derived from a woman between 18 and 30 years old in good health. This chain uses TRBV24-1 with TRBJ2-3; 8 bases fit TRBD2. Sequenced: PBMCs. The CDR3 protein is CATSDLSGKTTDTQYF. CDR3 nucleotide sequence: TGTGCCACCAGTGACCTTAGCGGGAAAACCACAGATACGCAGTATTTT.